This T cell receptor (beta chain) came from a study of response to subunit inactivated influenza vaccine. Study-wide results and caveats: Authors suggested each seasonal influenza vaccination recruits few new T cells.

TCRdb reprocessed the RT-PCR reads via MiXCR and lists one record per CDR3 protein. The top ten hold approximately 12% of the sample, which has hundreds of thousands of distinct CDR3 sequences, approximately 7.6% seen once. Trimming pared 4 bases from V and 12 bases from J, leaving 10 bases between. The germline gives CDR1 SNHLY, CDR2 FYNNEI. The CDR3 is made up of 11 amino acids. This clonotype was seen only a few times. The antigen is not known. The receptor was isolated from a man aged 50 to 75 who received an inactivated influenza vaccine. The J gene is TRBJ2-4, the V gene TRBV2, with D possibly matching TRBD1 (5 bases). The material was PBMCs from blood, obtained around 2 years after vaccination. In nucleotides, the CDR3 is TGTGCCAGCAGTGGGACATCCGATCAGTACTTC. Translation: CASSGTSDQYF. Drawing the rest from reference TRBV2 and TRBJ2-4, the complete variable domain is EPEVTQTPSHQVTQMGQEVILRCVPISNHLYFYWYRQILGQKVEFLVSFYNNEISEKSEIFDDQFSVERPDGSNFTLKIRSTKLEDSAMYFCASSGTSDQYFGAGTRLSVL.